This record looks at one TCR beta chain sequence and its context. Assay used: immunoSEQ multiplex PCR; TCRdb lists only in-frame clones, some missing. This sample has 240,000 or so clones, with about 80% found just once. These data come from a study of blood T cell repertoires in COVID-19. V was trimmed by 5 bases and J by 5 bases, leaving 15 bases between them. This CDR3 is built from 15 residues. CDR1 and CDR2 (germline): SGHAT, FQNNGV. This chain links TRBV11-2 with TRBJ1-4, with unresolved D. The sequence came from a woman older than 75 with acute or convalescent COVID-19. Sequencing used peripheral blood. The CDR3 reads CASSPPGSRNEKLFF. Written as DNA, the CDR3 is TGTGCCAGCAGCCCCCCTGGGAGTCGCAATGAAAAACTGTTTTTT.